The 14 T cell receptor beta chains below come from one sample, sequenced in a study of T cell changes during pregnancy in multiple sclerosis (dated by TCRdb to about 2019). Libraries were built with the immunoSEQ multiplex PCR assay. The clones in this table, taken by TCRdb from immuneACCESS, are in-frame only. Not every clone is retained; where verified, under half of the shortfall comes from an unresolved V gene, and the cause of the rest is unknown. This sample lists 85,000 to 100,000 clones; approximately 92% were detected once. The ten biggest clones cover around 2% of the sample. The sample consisted of peripheral blood, taken after pregnancy. The source is a female donor with multiple sclerosis, enrolled in a pregnancy study.

This clone has just a few counts. The CDR3 DNA sequence: TGTGCCAGTAGTATCCAAGATACGCAGTATTTT. Its translation is CASSIQDTQYF. The chain links TRBV19 to TRBJ2-3; D is uncertain. Trimming stripped 3 bases from V and 5 bases from J, with 3 bases between. Germline V gene data show CDR1 as LNHDA and CDR2 as SQIVND (reference sequence). This CDR3 spans 11 amino acids.

This chain uses TRBV30 with TRBJ2-3; D ambiguous. CDR1 GTSNPN and CDR2 SVGIG come from the germline V gene (reference sequence). The CDR3 length is 11 residues. Deletions cut 0 bases from V and 7 bases from J, with 5 bases between. In nucleotides, the CDR3 is TGTGCCTGGAGTGTTAGTTATACGCAGTATTTT. Its protein is CAWSVSYTQYF.

This clone was picked up one time. This rearrangement joins TRBV18 to TRBJ1-1; D possibly corresponds to TRBD1 (6 bases). This CDR3 has 14 amino acids. Germline V gene lookup returns CDR1 KGHSH and CDR2 LQKENI. Trimming took 2 bases from V and 1 from J, leaving 8 bases between them. This CDR3 reads CASSPLQGNTEAFF. CDR3 nucleotide sequence: TGTGCCAGCTCACCATTACAGGGGAACACTGAAGCTTTCTTT.

This chain links TRBV5-4 with TRBJ2-2; TRBD1 might be the D (6 bases). Trimming removed 6 bases at V and 1 base at J, with 13 bases between. This CDR3 contains 15 residues. Germline values: CDR1 SGHNT, CDR2 YYREEE (reference sequence). CDR3 region: CASTAGTMNTGELFF. Here the CDR3 DNA reads TGTGCCAGCACGGCCGGGACAATGAACACCGGGGAGCTGTTTTTT.

This clone appeared a single time. CDR3 nucleotides: TGTGCCAGCACCCCCGCCCGCGTGTCCCGGGGGGGCTATGAAAAACTGTTTTTT. It specifies CASTPARVSRGGYEKLFF. The J gene is TRBJ1-4, the V gene TRBV5-8, with TRBD1 as a possible D gene (6 bases). V was shortened by 6 bases and J by 6 bases, with 27 bases between the two germline ends. The CDR3 is 18 residues long. Germline CDR1 SGHTS, CDR2 YDEGEE.

CDR3 sequence: CASSPSPHSSYEQYF. The CDR3 coding sequence is TGTGCCAGCAGCCCTTCGCCCCATAGCTCCTACGAGCAGTACTTC. The chain combines TRBV7-2 with TRBJ2-7; D not resolved. Per germline, CDR1 SGHTA and CDR2 FQGNSA. The CDR3 length is 15 residues. The V gene lost 5 bases and the J gene lost 0 bases, with 14 bases spanning the gap.

This clone was recorded a few times. This sequence joins TRBV4-2 and TRBJ1-3, with D hard to call. V gave up 4 bases and J gave up 8 bases, with 18 bases separating them. Germline CDR1 and CDR2: LGHNA and YNFKEQ. The CDR3 totals 15 residues. The CDR3 sequence is CASSPGSFVGHTIYF. The CDR3 bases are TGTGCCAGCAGCCCAGGCTCTTTTGTGGGTCACACCATATATTTT.

This chain connects TRBV4-3 to TRBJ2-6; perhaps TRBD2 as D (5 bases). The CDR3 contains 16 residues. Germline V gene data show CDR1 as LGHNA and CDR2 as YSLEER. V was shortened by 1 base and J by 0 bases, with 7 bases between the two germline ends. CDR3: CASSQGENSGANVLTF. CDR3 DNA sequence: TGCGCCAGCAGCCAAGGGGAGAACTCTGGGGCCAACGTCCTGACTTTC.

This chain connects TRBV6-1 to TRBJ2-1; TRBD1 matches 10 bases. The trim removed 6 bases at V and 3 bases at J, leaving 5 bases unmatched. The CDR3 is 15 residues long. The germline V gene encodes CDR1 MNHNS and CDR2 SASEGT. The CDR3 is CASRSGQGIYNEQFF. CDR3 coding DNA: TGTGCCAGCAGATCGGGACAGGGGATCTACAATGAGCAGTTCTTC.

V is TRBV11-2 and J is TRBJ2-1, with D perhaps TRBD2 (5 bases). Trimming pared 3 bases from V and 9 bases from J, leaving 6 bases between. This CDR3 contains 11 residues. The germline V gene has CDR1 SGHAT and CDR2 FQNNGV. The CDR3 DNA reads as TGTGCCAGCAGCTTGGGAGCTGAGCAGTTCTTC. Amino acid sequence: CASSLGAEQFF.

The rearrangement links TRBV6-1 to TRBJ1-5, with 7 nucleotides matching TRBD1. Germline V gene sequence: CDR1 MNHNS, CDR2 SASEGT. Trimming cost V 10 bases and J 3 bases; bases outside gene matches: 12. CDR3 length equals 15 residues. The CDR3 protein is CATGQDPWVNQPQHF. The CDR3 DNA sequence: TGTGCCACAGGACAGGACCCCTGGGTCAATCAGCCCCAGCATTTT.

The CDR3 here is CASSPVRDTQKLFF. CDR3 in DNA: TGTGCCAGCAGCCCCGTCCGGGACACCCAAAAACTGTTTTTT. The chain carries TRBV7-2 and TRBJ1-4, with D maybe TRBD1 (6 bases). The germline V gene has CDR1 SGHTA and CDR2 FQGNSA. The CDR3 totals 14 residues. Between the trimmed V and J ends, which lost 5 bases and 9 bases, there was a span of 16 bases.

In DNA form, the CDR3 reads TGTGCCAGCAAGAAGCAGGGGGGCTCACCCCTCCACTTT. Protein product: CASKKQGGSPLHF. The chain has TRBV6-1 and TRBJ1-6; 7 nucleotides line up with TRBD1. This CDR3 has 13 amino acids. V was pared by 7 bases and J by 10 bases, with 7 bases of the junction left unmatched. Germline V gives CDR1 MNHNS, CDR2 SASEGT.

This clone was recorded once. Within the sample, other DNA sequences also encode this same CDR3. The chain links TRBV7-9 to TRBJ1-1, with D possibly TRBD1 on 5 matching bases. With 2 bases removed from V and 5 bases from J, the gap between germline ends came to 9 bases. The CDR3 has 13 residues. In germline, CDR1 is SEHNR, CDR2 FQNEAQ (reference sequence). DNA for the CDR3: TGTGCCAGCAGCTTACAGGGTGAGACTGAAGCTTTCTTT. Encoded protein: CASSLQGETEAFF.